This TCR beta chain was recovered during a study of PD-L1 blockade in urothelial cancer. There are a few counts of this clone. Germline V gene lookup returns CDR1 MNHNS and CDR2 SASEGT. This CDR3 is built from 15 residues. V lost 5 bases, J lost 4 bases, and 9 bases stayed unmatched. Using immunoSEQ multiplex PCR, the repertoire was profiled, and TCRdb retains in-frame clones only, with some absent. The sample holds 70,000 or so clones, around 90% seen once. Sequences were derived from PBMCs, sampled around atezolizumab (anti-PD-L1) treatment. The receptor was derived from a man aged 60 to 75 with urothelial cancer. The chain uses TRBV6-1 and TRBJ1-1, with 8 positions matching TRBD1. In DNA form, the CDR3 reads TGTGCCAGCAGTCCCCGACAGGGGCGGATCACTGAAGCTTTCTTT. Protein sequence: CASSPRQGRITEAFF.